This T cell receptor beta chain was observed in a study of T cell repertoires in ileal Crohn's disease. The protocol was immunoSEQ multiplex PCR, while the TCRdb copy is restricted to in-frame clones and leaves out a portion. The sample holds roughly 4,000 clones, about 73% seen once. Noted time point: neoterminal ileum biopsy at postoperative endoscopy, about 6 months after surgery. This CDR3 spans 22 amino acids. This clonotype was sampled from an adult with Crohn's disease. The gene calls are TRBV21-1 and TRBJ1-2. TRBV21-1 is described as a pseudogene. Sequencing was done on a sample of ileal tissue. The CDR3 DNA follows: TGTGCCAGCAGCAACCAGCGGGGACGGGAGTGGCTTCATCATACCCAGAACTATGGCTACACCTTC. This codes for CASSNQRGREWLHHTQNYGYTF.